This record looks at one TCR beta chain sequence and its context. Its cognate antigen is unknown. The record originates from a study of cytotoxic CD8 clonotypes in ibrutinib-treated CLL. Study background: Response sampling took place at median 12 months of treatment, range 6 to 36.

As input for TCR beta libraries, around 2 micrograms of genomic DNA came from cryopreserved PBMCs. Assay used: immunoSEQ multiplex PCR; TCRdb lists only in-frame clones, some missing. Of roughly 58,000 clones in the sample, 50% to 65% were seen once. The germline V gene encodes CDR1 MGHRA and CDR2 YSYEKL. The V gene lost 2 bases and the J gene lost 1 base, with 12 bases spanning the gap. This CDR3 has 16 amino acids. General study results and limits: Starting clonality was above that of age-matched healthy donors and tracked circulating CD8+ T-cell counts.

The clonotype was recovered from a human donor with chronic lymphocytic leukemia. The material was PBMCs, obtained at disease progression, from a patient treated with ibrutinib. The V gene is TRBV4-1, the J gene TRBJ2-1, with D possibly TRBD2 on 6 matching bases. In DNA form, the CDR3 reads TGCGCCAGCAGCCAATCGGGAAGCGGGTCCTACAATGAGCAGTTCTTC. It encodes CASSQSGSGSYNEQFF.